These T cell receptor beta chains were read from a single sample in a study of blood T cell repertoires in COVID-19. Data came from immunoSEQ multiplex PCR; TCRdb stores just in-frame clones and leaves some out. The table has 120,000 to 150,000 clones, about 87% seen once; the top ten hold approximately 0.98%. The sample comprised peripheral blood. The receptors derive from a woman aged 45-65 years with acute or convalescent COVID-19. Each CDR3 is given with its conserved first and last residue.

v_call: TRBV7-9
j_call: TRBJ2-7
cdr3_length: 17
cdr3_aa: CASTPPWDRGSVYEQYF

v_call: TRBV28
j_call: TRBJ2-1
cdr3_length: 16
cdr3_aa: CASSPTSGAFYNEQFF

v_call: TRBV5-6
j_call: TRBJ1-4
cdr3_length: 16
cdr3_aa: CASSATGLGINEKLFF

v_call: TRBV5-5
j_call: TRBJ1-5
cdr3_length: 13
cdr3_aa: CASSPRPDQPQHF

v_call: TRBV5-1
j_call: TRBJ1-1
cdr3_length: 15
cdr3_aa: CASSLEGWGGTEAFF

v_call: TRBV5-1
j_call: TRBJ2-5
cdr3_length: 15
cdr3_aa: CASSLVLAGEETQYF

v_call: TRBV7-2
j_call: TRBJ2-7
cdr3_length: 13
cdr3_aa: CASSINSGREQYF

v_call: TRBV5-4
j_call: TRBJ1-2
cdr3_length: 14
cdr3_aa: CASSLARQHYGYTF

v_call: TRBV5-4
j_call: TRBJ2-1
cdr3_length: 15
cdr3_aa: CASSSGTSGNNEQFF

v_call: TRBV15
j_call: TRBJ2-1
cdr3_length: 16
cdr3_aa: CATSRDVGTGNNEQFF

v_call: TRBV19
j_call: TRBJ2-3
cdr3_length: 15
cdr3_aa: CASSIYRGNANTQYF

v_call: TRBV4-2
j_call: TRBJ2-7
cdr3_length: 16
cdr3_aa: CASSQDQDSASYEQYF

v_call: TRBV28
j_call: TRBJ1-5
cdr3_length: 16
cdr3_aa: CASSLYAFYSNQPQHF

v_call: TRBV4-1
j_call: TRBJ2-1
cdr3_length: 16
cdr3_aa: CASSQNTGQGDNEQFF

v_call: TRBV4-1
j_call: TRBJ2-2
cdr3_length: 16
cdr3_aa: CASSQSGRDPPGELFF

v_call: TRBV12-5
j_call: TRBJ2-7
cdr3_length: 14
cdr3_aa: CASGLDGTIYEQYF

v_call: TRBV9
j_call: TRBJ2-2
cdr3_length: 13
cdr3_aa: CASSPRGRGELFF

v_call: TRBV12-3/TRBV12-4
j_call: TRBJ2-7
cdr3_length: 13
cdr3_aa: CASRGQGWYEQYF

v_call: TRBV7-3
j_call: TRBJ1-1
cdr3_length: 17
cdr3_aa: CASSNPTGEGANTEAFF

v_call: TRBV10-3
j_call: TRBJ2-7
cdr3_length: 13
cdr3_aa: CAVLTQGSYEQYF

v_call: TRBV28
j_call: TRBJ1-5
cdr3_length: 13
cdr3_aa: CASRDRVDQPQHF

v_call: TRBV7-3
j_call: TRBJ2-2
cdr3_length: 15
cdr3_aa: CASTLTVNSPGELFF

v_call: TRBV29-1
j_call: TRBJ1-2
cdr3_length: 13
cdr3_aa: CSVHRGAAYGYTF

v_call: TRBV27
j_call: TRBJ1-1
cdr3_length: 13
cdr3_aa: CASRQGGDTEAFF

v_call: TRBV9
j_call: TRBJ1-2
cdr3_length: 15
cdr3_aa: CASSITGGHWDGYTF

v_call: TRBV14
j_call: TRBJ2-3
cdr3_length: 15
cdr3_aa: CASSQERQSTDTQYF

v_call: TRBV19
j_call: TRBJ1-5
cdr3_length: 16
cdr3_aa: CASSIASAGFNQPQHF

v_call: TRBV12-3/TRBV12-4
j_call: TRBJ2-7
cdr3_length: 11
cdr3_aa: CRGDREYEQYF

v_call: TRBV14
j_call: TRBJ2-6
cdr3_length: 15
cdr3_aa: CASSQGGSGVSVLTF

v_call: TRBV24-1
j_call: TRBJ1-4
cdr3_length: 15
cdr3_aa: CATSRTTLSGEKLFF

v_call: TRBV24-1
j_call: TRBJ1-4
cdr3_length: 12
cdr3_aa: CATSDLTGRLFF